This TCR beta chain was found in a study of blood T cell repertoires in COVID-19. Trimming removed 3 bases from V and 3 bases from J, with 9 bases in between. The CDR3 has 13 amino acids. This table comes from immunoSEQ multiplex PCR, and its TCRdb copy is limited to in-frame clones, with some not included. The data contain a few hundred thousand clones, around 84% of them seen just once; the ten biggest clones take up more than 1.5%. Sequenced input: PBMCs or T cells enriched from blood (not recorded which). The genes are TRBV12-3 or TRBV12-4 and TRBJ2-7, with a possible D match to TRBD2 (5 bases). The receptor was derived from a man aged 35-49 years who had recovered from COVID-19. The CDR3 sequence is CASSLGGFYEQYF. DNA of the CDR3: TGTGCCAGCAGTTTGGGCGGGTTCTACGAGCAGTACTTC.